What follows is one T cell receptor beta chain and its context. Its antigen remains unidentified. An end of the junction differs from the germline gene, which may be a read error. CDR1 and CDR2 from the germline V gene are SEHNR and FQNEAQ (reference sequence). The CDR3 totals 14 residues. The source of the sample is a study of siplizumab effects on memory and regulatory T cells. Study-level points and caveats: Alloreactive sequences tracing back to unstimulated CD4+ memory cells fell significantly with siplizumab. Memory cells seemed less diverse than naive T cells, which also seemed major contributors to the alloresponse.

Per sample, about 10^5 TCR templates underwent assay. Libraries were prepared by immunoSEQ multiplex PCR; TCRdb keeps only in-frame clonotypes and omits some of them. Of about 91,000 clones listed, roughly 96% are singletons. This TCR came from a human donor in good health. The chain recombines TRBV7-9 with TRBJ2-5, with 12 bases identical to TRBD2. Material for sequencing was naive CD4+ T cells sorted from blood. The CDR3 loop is CASSLAGGLETQYF. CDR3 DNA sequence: TGTGCCAGCAGCCTAGCGGGGGGGCTAGAGACCCAGTACTTC.